The 3 T cell receptor beta chains in this list originate from one sample, sequenced in a study of T cells in Graves' hyperthyroidism and ophthalmopathy (dated by TCRdb to between 2018 and 2020). The library was obtained by multiplex PCR. Reads for this sample came from an Illumina HiSeq 2000. TCR beta CDR3 regions were amplified from RNA transcripts. The first round of RT-PCR for the TCR CDR3 was performed with the HTBI primer set and the Qiagen OneStep RT-PCR kit. In TCRdb, the public reads were trimmed at Q25 with fastp and aligned with MiXCR, with productive beta chains retained. Rows with one shared CDR3 protein collapse into an entry with the most common genes and DNA. This sample has 500,000 to 550,000 distinct CDR3 sequences in its table, and approximately 20% of those were observed once. Over 45% of the sample is in the top ten clones. The source material was blood. These receptors came from a man aged 35-49 years with Graves' ophthalmopathy.

This clonotype has only a few counts. V and J are TRBV20-1 and TRBJ2-5, with D possibly TRBD1 on 6 matching bases. Trimming removed 5 bases at V and 3 bases at J, with 10 bases between. CDR3 size: 12 residues. CDR1 DFQATT and CDR2 SNEGSKA come from the germline V gene (reference sequence). The CDR3 loop is CSALDSKETQYF. The CDR3 bases are TGCAGTGCTTTGGACAGCAAAGAGACCCAGTACTTC.

This clonotype showed up just a few times. The chain has TRBV6-2 or TRBV6-3 and TRBJ2-1; no definite D call. The germline V and J ends were trimmed by 4 bases and 3 bases, with 10 bases remaining between them. The CDR3 runs to 14 residues. Germline lookup yields CDR1 MNHEY and CDR2 SVGEGT. DNA for the CDR3: TGTGCCAGCAGTTTTAGTACTATCTACAATGAGCAGTTCTTC. Translated, it gives CASSFSTIYNEQFF.

This clonotype was seen a few times. The V call is TRBV7-9, the J call TRBJ2-6; no definite D call. Germline V gene sequence: CDR1 SEHNR, CDR2 FQNEAQ (reference sequence). V lost 6 bases to trimming and J lost 0 bases, with 15 bases between them. The CDR3 is 17 residues long. The CDR3 region is CASSSAQQSSGANVLTF. The CDR3 DNA follows: TGTGCCAGCAGTTCAGCCCAACAGAGCTCTGGGGCCAACGTCCTGACTTTC.